This record looks at one T cell receptor (beta chain) sequence and its context. V shed 3 bases and J 0 bases; nucleotides not matched to a gene: 6. Germline values: CDR1 SQVTM, CDR2 ANQGSEA. The CDR3 has 16 amino acids. The PCR employed 60 Vbeta primers together with 13 Jbeta primers. Measured with immunoSEQ multiplex PCR; TCRdb has only the in-frame clones, and not every one. The table has fewer than 130,000 clones, around 84% seen once; the top ten hold 1.3%. This entry is derived from a study of cytomegalovirus exposure and HLA in healthy donors. The chain joins TRBV29-1 to TRBJ2-2; TRBD2 matches at 8 bases. The sample comprised PBMCs. This TCR was recovered from a woman younger than 45 in good health and CMV-seronegative. The DNA of the CDR3 is TGCAGCGTTGATCACACTAGCGGCGCGAACACCGGGGAGCTGTTTTTT. Its protein product is CSVDHTSGANTGELFF.